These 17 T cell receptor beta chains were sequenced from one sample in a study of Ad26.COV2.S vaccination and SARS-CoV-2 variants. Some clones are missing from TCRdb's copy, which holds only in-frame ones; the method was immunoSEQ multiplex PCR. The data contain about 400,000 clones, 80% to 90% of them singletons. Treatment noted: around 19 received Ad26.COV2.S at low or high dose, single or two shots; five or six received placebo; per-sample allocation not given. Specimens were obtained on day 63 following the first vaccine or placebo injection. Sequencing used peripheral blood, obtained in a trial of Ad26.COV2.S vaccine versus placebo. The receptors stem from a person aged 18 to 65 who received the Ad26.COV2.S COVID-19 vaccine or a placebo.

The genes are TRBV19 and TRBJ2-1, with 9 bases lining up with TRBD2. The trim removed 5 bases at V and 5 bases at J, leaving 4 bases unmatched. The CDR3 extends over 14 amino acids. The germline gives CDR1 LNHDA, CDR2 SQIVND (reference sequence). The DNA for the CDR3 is TGTGCCAGTAGTGTTAGCGGGAGTCACAATGAGCAGTTCTTC. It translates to CASSVSGSHNEQFF.

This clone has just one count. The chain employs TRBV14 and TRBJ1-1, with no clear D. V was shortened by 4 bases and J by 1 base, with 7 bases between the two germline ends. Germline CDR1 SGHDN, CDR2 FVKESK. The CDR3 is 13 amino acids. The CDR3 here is CASSLARNTEAFF. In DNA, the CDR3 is TGTGCCAGCAGCCTCGCCAGGAACACTGAAGCTTTCTTT.

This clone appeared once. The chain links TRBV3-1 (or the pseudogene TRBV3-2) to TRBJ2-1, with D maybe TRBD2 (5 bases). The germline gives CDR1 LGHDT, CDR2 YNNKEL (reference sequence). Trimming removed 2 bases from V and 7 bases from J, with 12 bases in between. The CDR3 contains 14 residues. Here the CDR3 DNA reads TGTGCCAGCAGCCAACTCTCAGGCGGGAATGAGCAGTTCTTC. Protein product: CASSQLSGGNEQFF.

The CDR3 loop reads CASSYSAGIKDTQYF. The CDR3 region has the DNA TGTGCCAGCAGTTACTCCGCGGGTATTAAGGATACGCAGTATTTT. This chain uses TRBV6-5 with TRBJ2-3; D may be TRBD2 (5 bases). The V end was cut by 0 bases, the J end by 6 bases, with 13 bases between. Germline CDR1 and CDR2: MNHEY and SVGAGI. This CDR3 spans 15 amino acids.

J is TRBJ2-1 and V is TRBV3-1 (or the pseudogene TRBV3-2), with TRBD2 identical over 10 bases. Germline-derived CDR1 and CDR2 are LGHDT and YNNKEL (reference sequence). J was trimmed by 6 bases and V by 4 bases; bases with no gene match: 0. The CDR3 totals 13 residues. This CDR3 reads CASSRLAGNEQFF. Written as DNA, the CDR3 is TGTGCCAGCAGCCGACTAGCGGGCAATGAGCAGTTCTTC.

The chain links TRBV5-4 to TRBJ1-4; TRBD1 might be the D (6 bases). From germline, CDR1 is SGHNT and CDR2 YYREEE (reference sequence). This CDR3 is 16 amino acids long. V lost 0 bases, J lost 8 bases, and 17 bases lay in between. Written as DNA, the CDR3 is TGTGCCAGCAGCTTGGCTGGGGGGCAGGCCCGCGAAAAACTGTTTTTT. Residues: CASSLAGGQAREKLFF.

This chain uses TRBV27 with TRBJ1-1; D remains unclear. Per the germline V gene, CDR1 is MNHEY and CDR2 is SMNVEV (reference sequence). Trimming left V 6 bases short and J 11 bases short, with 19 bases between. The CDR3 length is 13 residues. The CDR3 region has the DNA TGTGCCAGCAGGCCCACCCCCCCAAGAAAGGCTTTCTTT. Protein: CASRPTPPRKAFF.

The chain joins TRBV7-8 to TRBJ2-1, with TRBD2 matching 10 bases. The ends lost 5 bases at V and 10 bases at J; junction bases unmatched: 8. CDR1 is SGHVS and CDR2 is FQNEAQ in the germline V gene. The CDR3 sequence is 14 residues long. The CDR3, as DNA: TGTGCCAGCAGCCCCGCGCTAGCGGGGGTAGAGCAGTTCTTC. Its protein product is CASSPALAGVEQFF.

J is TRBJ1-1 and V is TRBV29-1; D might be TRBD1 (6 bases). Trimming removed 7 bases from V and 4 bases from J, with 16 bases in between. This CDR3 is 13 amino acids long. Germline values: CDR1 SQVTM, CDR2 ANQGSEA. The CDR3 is CSAQRGVGTEAFF. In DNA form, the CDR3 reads TGCAGCGCGCAGAGGGGGGTGGGCACTGAAGCTTTCTTT.

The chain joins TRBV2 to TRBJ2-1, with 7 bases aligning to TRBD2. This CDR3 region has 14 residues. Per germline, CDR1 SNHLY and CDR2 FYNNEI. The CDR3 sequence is CAGGRAPEDNEQFF. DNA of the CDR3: TGTGCAGGTGGGAGGGCCCCGGAGGACAATGAGCAGTTCTTC.

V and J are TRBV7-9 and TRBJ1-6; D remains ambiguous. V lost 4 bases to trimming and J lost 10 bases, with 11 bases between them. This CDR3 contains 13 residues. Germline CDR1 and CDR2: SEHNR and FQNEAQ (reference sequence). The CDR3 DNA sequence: TGTGCCAGCAGCTCACAGCCTCGATCACCCCTCCACTTT. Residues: CASSSQPRSPLHF.

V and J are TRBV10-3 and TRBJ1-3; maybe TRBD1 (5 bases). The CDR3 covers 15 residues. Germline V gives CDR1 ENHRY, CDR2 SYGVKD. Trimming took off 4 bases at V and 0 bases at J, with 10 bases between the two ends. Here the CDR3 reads CAISAGRSSGNTIYF. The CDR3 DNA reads TGTGCCATCAGTGCGGGACGATCCTCTGGAAACACCATATATTTT.

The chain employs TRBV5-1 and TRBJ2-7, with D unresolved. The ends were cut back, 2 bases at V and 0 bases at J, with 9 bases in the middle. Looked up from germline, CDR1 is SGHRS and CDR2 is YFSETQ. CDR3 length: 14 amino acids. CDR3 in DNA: TGCGCCAGCAGCTTCGGGCGGAGCTCCTACGAGCAGTACTTC. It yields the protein CASSFGRSSYEQYF.

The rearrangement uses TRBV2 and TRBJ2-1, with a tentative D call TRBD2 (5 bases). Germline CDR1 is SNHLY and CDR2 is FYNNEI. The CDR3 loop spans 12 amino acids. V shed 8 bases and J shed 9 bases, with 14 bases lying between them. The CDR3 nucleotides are TGTGCCAGCCCCCAACTAGGGCTTGAGCAGTTCTTC. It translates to CASPQLGLEQFF.

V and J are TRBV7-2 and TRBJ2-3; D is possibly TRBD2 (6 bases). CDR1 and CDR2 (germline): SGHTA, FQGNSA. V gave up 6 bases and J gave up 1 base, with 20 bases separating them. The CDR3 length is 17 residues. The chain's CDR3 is CASRSYGAGGGTDTQYF. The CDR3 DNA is TGTGCCAGCAGATCGTACGGGGCCGGCGGGGGCACAGATACGCAGTATTTT.

CDR3 in DNA: TGTGCCAGCAGCCAAGATGGGACAGGGAGGTTAGAAGAGCAGTACTTC. This sequence encodes CASSQDGTGRLEEQYF. The rearrangement joins TRBV4-2 to TRBJ2-7, with TRBD1 matching over 9 bases. CDR1 and CDR2 from the germline V gene are LGHNA and YNFKEQ. This CDR3 is 16 amino acids long. Unmatched junction bases numbered 10, after V lost 0 bases and J lost 7 bases.

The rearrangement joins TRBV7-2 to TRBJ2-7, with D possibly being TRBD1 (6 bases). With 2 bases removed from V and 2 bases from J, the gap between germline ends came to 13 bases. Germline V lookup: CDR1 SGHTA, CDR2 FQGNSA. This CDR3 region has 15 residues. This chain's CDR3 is CASSLQRDNPYEQYF. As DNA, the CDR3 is TGTGCCAGCAGCTTACAAAGGGACAACCCCTACGAGCAGTACTTC.